One sample yielded the 23 T cell receptor beta chains listed below, sequenced in a study of radiotherapy plus CTLA-4 blockade in lung cancer. Clones were sequenced by immunoSEQ multiplex PCR, and TCRdb holds only the in-frame ones, with some missing. The table lists under 100,000 clones, over 75% of them singletons, with 13% to 15% in the top ten. This specimen was peripheral blood, taken from a patient treated with radiotherapy plus ipilimumab. These receptors originate from a human donor with non-small cell lung cancer that progressed on radiotherapy plus ipilimumab.

This sequence joins TRBV6-6 and TRBJ2-3; 7 bases line up with TRBD1. The CDR3 has 14 residues. Trimming removed 6 bases from V and 4 bases from J; junction bases left unmatched: 7. Germline CDR1 reads MNHNY; CDR2 reads SVGAGI (reference sequence). The CDR3 loop reads CASSNYRGPDTQYF. CDR3 DNA sequence: TGTGCCAGCAGCAACTACAGGGGACCAGATACGCAGTATTTT.

This chain links TRBV11-3 with TRBJ2-1; unclear D gene. From germline, CDR1 is SGHNT and CDR2 YENEEA. V was clipped by 1 base and J by 6 bases, with 16 bases between them. The CDR3 is 16 amino acids. CDR3 nucleotides: TGTGCCAGCAGCTTAGTGTCAACTAACCGACCCAATGAGCAGTTCTTC. Protein sequence: CASSLVSTNRPNEQFF.

This chain uses TRBV19 with TRBJ1-5; D is uncertain. CDR1 is LNHDA, CDR2 SQIVND, per germline (reference sequence). This CDR3 contains 13 residues. The V end lost 3 bases, the J end lost 0 bases, and 3 bases lay between the germline ends. The CDR3 region is CASSMVSNQPQHF. The CDR3 nucleotides read TGTGCCAGTAGTATGGTTAGCAATCAGCCCCAGCATTTT.

The rearrangement joins TRBV18 to TRBJ2-7; perhaps TRBD2 as D (6 bases). The CDR3 extends over 13 amino acids. Germline CDR1 reads KGHSH; CDR2 reads LQKENI. V lost 6 bases to trimming and J lost 3 bases, with 12 bases between them. The CDR3 loop reads CASSLRDFYEQYF. CDR3 DNA: TGTGCCAGCTCCCTCCGGGACTTCTACGAGCAGTACTTC.

As DNA, the CDR3 is TGCAGCGTTGAAGATATGGGGGCAAGAGATACGCAGTATTTT. Encoded protein: CSVEDMGARDTQYF. J is TRBJ2-3 and V is TRBV29-1; possible D gene TRBD1, 6 bases. V lost 0 bases and J lost 5, with 12 bases in between. The CDR3 length is 14 residues. The germline V gene encodes CDR1 SQVTM and CDR2 ANQGSEA.

This clone appeared once. The V and J genes are TRBV29-1 and TRBJ1-2, with TRBD1 as a possible D gene (6 bases). Germline CDR1 reads SQVTM; CDR2 reads ANQGSEA. There are 15 residues in the CDR3. V was clipped by 3 bases and J by 2 bases, with 16 bases between them. The CDR3 DNA is TGCAGCGTTGATAAGGTCCAGGGGAGGAACTATGGCTACACCTTC. Protein product: CSVDKVQGRNYGYTF.

V is TRBV6-6 and J is TRBJ2-7; tentative D call: TRBD2 (6 bases). V lost 8 bases and J lost 6, with 14 bases in between. The CDR3 runs 12 residues. Germline loops: CDR1 MNHNY, CDR2 SVGAGI (reference sequence). Written as DNA, the CDR3 is TGTGCCAGCGGCCGGGGGTGGGGCGAGCAGTACTTC. It specifies CASGRGWGEQYF.

The V and J genes are TRBV11-2 and TRBJ1-1; possibly TRBD1 for D (6 bases). This CDR3 is built from 14 residues. Per germline, CDR1 SGHAT and CDR2 FQNNGV. The V end was cut by 3 bases, the J end by 5 bases, with 13 bases between. The CDR3 DNA reads as TGTGCCAGCAGCTTTGGGGGGCGTGGTACTGAAGCTTTCTTT. This encodes CASSFGGRGTEAFF.

The rearrangement joins TRBV11-2 to TRBJ2-2; D is unresolved. Germline V lookup: CDR1 SGHAT, CDR2 FQNNGV. Trimming removed 2 bases from V and 4 bases from J, with 14 bases in between. CDR3 size: 16 residues. The CDR3 is CASSLLVGSSTGELFF. CDR3 in DNA: TGTGCCAGCAGCTTACTAGTCGGATCGAGCACCGGGGAGCTGTTTTTT.

The chain has TRBV27 and TRBJ1-5, with 12 bases lining up with TRBD1. J lost 5 bases, V lost 7 bases, and 6 bases had no gene match. The CDR3 totals 15 residues. The germline V gene encodes CDR1 MNHEY and CDR2 SMNVEV (reference sequence). CDR3 in amino acids: CASNGTGGEDQPQHF. The CDR3 region has the DNA TGTGCCAGCAACGGGACAGGGGGCGAAGATCAGCCCCAGCATTTT.

Here the CDR3 DNA reads TGTGCCAGCAGCCTAGGAGGCCCACCAAACATTCAGTACTTC. Residues: CASSLGGPPNIQYF. The chain joins TRBV7-8 to TRBJ2-4, with D perhaps TRBD2 (5 bases). Germline CDR1 is SGHVS and CDR2 is FQNEAQ. CDR3 length: 14 amino acids. V lost 5 bases and J lost 6, with 14 bases in between.

The V call is TRBV5-1, the J call TRBJ1-1; no clear D. CDR1 is SGHRS and CDR2 is YFSETQ in the germline V gene. Trimming took off 0 bases at V and 5 bases at J, with 11 bases between the two ends. The CDR3 extends over 14 amino acids. The CDR3, as DNA: TGCGCCAGCAGCTTGGGCCCCGGGAGTACTGAAGCTTTCTTT. Translation: CASSLGPGSTEAFF.

This clone appeared once. This chain connects TRBV7-9 to TRBJ2-6; 8 bases map to TRBD2. The J segment lost 4 bases and the V segment lost 7 bases, leaving 9 bases of the junction unmatched. Germline CDR1 is SEHNR and CDR2 is FQNEAQ (reference sequence). The CDR3 is 16 amino acids. The CDR3 DNA sequence: TGTGCCAGCACCATCCCGGGGGGGTCCGGGGCCAACGTCCTGACTTTC. It is translated as CASTIPGGSGANVLTF.

The CDR3 DNA sequence: TGTGCCAGCAGTTACGGCTGGGGGGGGCCTCTCAATGAGCAGTTCTTC. This gives the protein CASSYGWGGPLNEQFF. The V call is TRBV6-5, the J call TRBJ2-1, with a weak D call TRBD2 (7 bases). The CDR3 has 16 residues. Deletions cut 2 bases from V and 6 bases from J, with 17 bases between. Per germline, CDR1 MNHEY and CDR2 SVGAGI.

The chain has TRBV9 and TRBJ1-4; no clear D gene. Deletions cut 4 bases from V and 0 bases from J, with 10 bases between. CDR3 length: 15 amino acids. CDR1 and CDR2 from the germline V gene are SGDLS and YYNGEE. CDR3 coding DNA: TGTGCCAGCAGCTCGGGAATTACAACTAATGAAAAACTGTTTTTT. Its protein is CASSSGITTNEKLFF.

The chain joins TRBV4-3 to TRBJ1-4; D not resolved. Trimming shortened V by 0 bases and J by 14 bases, and 16 bases separated the two germline ends. The germline V gene encodes CDR1 LGHNA and CDR2 YSLEER. The CDR3 is 14 amino acids. The CDR3 DNA sequence: TGCGCCAGCAGCCAAGAGACCCGGACGAGAAAGCTGTTTTTT. Translation: CASSQETRTRKLFF.

V is TRBV4-1 and J is TRBJ2-7, with 13 positions matching TRBD2. CDR1 is MGHRA, CDR2 YSYEKL, per germline. This CDR3 region has 18 residues. After removal of 1 base from V and 6 bases from J, the junction contained 12 bases not matched to a gene. CDR3 in DNA: TGCGCCAGCAGCCAAGCCGAGCGACTAGCGGGGGGACAGGGCGAGCAGTACTTC. Translation: CASSQAERLAGGQGEQYF.

This clone appeared a single time. The chain is built from TRBV29-1 and TRBJ2-1; 8 positions match TRBD2. Trimming removed 7 bases from V and 0 bases from J; junction bases left unmatched: 8. Germline V gives CDR1 SQVTM, CDR2 ANQGSEA. The CDR3 contains 15 residues. CDR3 sequence: CSARRAGGSYNEQFF. CDR3 nucleotides: TGCAGCGCACGAAGGGCGGGAGGCTCCTACAATGAGCAGTTCTTC.

The chain employs TRBV5-6 and TRBJ1-2; D gene unclear. This CDR3 region has 11 residues. The V and J ends lost 5 bases and 5 bases respectively, with 7 bases between them. Germline V CDR1 and CDR2: SGHDT, YYEEEE. CDR3 region: CASRGVYGYTF. In nucleotides, the CDR3 is TGTGCCAGCAGGGGAGTTTATGGCTACACCTTC. Together with reference TRBV5-6 and TRBJ1-2, the CDR3 gives the full variable domain: DAGVTQSPTHLIKTRGQQVTLRCSPKSGHDTVSWYQQALGQGPQFIFQYYEEEERQRGNFPDRFSGHQFPNYSSELNVNALLLGDSALYLCASRGVYGYTFGSGTRLTVV.

The chain links TRBV25-1 to TRBJ2-1, with 10 bases identical to TRBD2. J lost 6 bases, V lost 11 bases, and 7 bases had no gene match. Per germline, CDR1 MGHDK and CDR2 SYGVNS. The CDR3 consists of 13 residues. The CDR3 protein is CAASSGSVNEQFF. Written as DNA, the CDR3 is TGTGCCGCTTCTAGCGGGAGCGTCAATGAGCAGTTCTTC.

A word on this clone: Different DNA sequences within this sample yield the same CDR3. The CDR3 loop reads CASSLKETQYF. DNA for the CDR3: TGTGCCAGCAGCTTGAAAGAGACCCAGTACTTC. This sequence joins TRBV7-9 and TRBJ2-5; D gene uncertain. V lost 3 bases to trimming and J lost 3 bases, with 2 bases between them. Germline V gives CDR1 SEHNR, CDR2 FQNEAQ (reference sequence). CDR3 length: 11 amino acids.

This clone was picked up a small number of times. The rearrangement joins TRBV7-9 to TRBJ2-5; D may be TRBD1 or TRBD2 (7 bases each). The CDR3 consists of 15 residues. The V end lost 2 bases, the J end lost 5 bases, and 15 bases lay between the germline ends. Germline-derived CDR1 and CDR2 are SEHNR and FQNEAQ (reference sequence). The CDR3, as DNA: TGTGCCAGCAGCTTACGTGAGGGAGGGGGCGAGACCCAGTACTTC. Translated: CASSLREGGGETQYF.

This clone was counted a single time. This specimen includes other DNA sequences encoding the same CDR3. The rearrangement joins TRBV6-1 to TRBJ1-1, with no clear D. Germline CDR1 is MNHNS and CDR2 is SASEGT. Trimming stripped 4 bases from V and 1 base from J, with 10 bases between. This CDR3 is built from 14 residues. CDR3: CASSVRAENTEAFF. The CDR3 coding sequence is TGTGCCAGCAGTGTTCGGGCGGAGAACACTGAAGCTTTCTTT.